These T cell receptor beta chains were read from a single sample in a study of T-cell memory formation after mild COVID-19. MiXCR, run by TCRdb on the 5' RACE reads, gives a single entry per CDR3 protein. The repertoire holds roughly 200,000 distinct CDR3 sequences, with roughly 17% as singletons. Specimen: PBMCs or a T cell subset sorted from them (not recorded which). The source is an adult woman who had mild COVID-19 (a few samples of this study predate the infection). Cell type and time point are not known. CDR3s include the opening cysteine and the closing phenylalanine or tryptophan. The D gene is left open where the match is weak. Not every row has a clone size; where given, it reads once, few, many or a size class.

J	size	D	V	CDR3	DNA
TRBJ2-3	.	TRBD2	TRBV7-3	CASSLNTGGDTQYF	TGTGCCAGCAGCTTAAATACGGGGGGGGATACGCAGTATTTT
TRBJ2-3	few	TRBD2	TRBV5-1	CASSSGLAASTDTQYF	TGCGCCAGCAGCTCGGGACTAGCGGCTAGCACAGATACGCAGTATTTT
TRBJ1-5	.	TRBD1	TRBV5-6	CASSSWVGRGQGRNQPQHF	TGTGCCAGCAGCTCCTGGGTCGGTAGGGGACAGGGGCGCAATCAGCCCCAGCATTTT
TRBJ2-5	many	.	TRBV5-1	CASSLGAIQETQYF	TGCGCCAGCAGCTTGGGGGCCATACAAGAGACCCAGTACTTC
TRBJ2-5	few	.	TRBV4-1	CASSQDLGRRETQYF	TGCGCCAGCAGCCAAGATTTGGGCAGACGGGAGACCCAGTACTTC
TRBJ2-5	many	.	TRBV5-1	CASSRHQETQYF	TGCGCCAGCAGCCGTCACCAAGAGACCCAGTACTTC
TRBJ2-7	.	TRBD1	TRBV2	CASSEGQGAYYEQYF	TGTGCCAGCAGTGAGGGACAGGGGGCCTACTACGAGCAGTACTTC
TRBJ1-1	few	TRBD1	TRBV28	CASSPHRTGRTEAFF	TGTGCCAGCAGTCCCCATCGGACAGGGAGAACTGAAGCTTTCTTT
TRBJ1-4	.	TRBD1	TRBV5-1	CASSLVQGAEKLFF	TGCGCCAGCAGCTTGGTCCAGGGGGCTGAAAAACTGTTTTTT
TRBJ1-6	few	TRBD1	TRBV7-9	CASSGQGASNSPLHF	TGTGCCAGCAGCGGACAGGGGGCGTCTAATTCACCCCTCCACTTT
TRBJ1-4	once	.	TRBV6-5	CASRGTQRGGTNEKLFF	TGTGCCAGCAGAGGAACCCAGAGGGGGGGAACTAATGAAAAACTGTTTTTT
TRBJ2-2	.	TRBD2	TRBV7-9	CASSPGLAGGQDTGELFF	TGTGCCAGCAGCCCCGGACTAGCGGGGGGGCAGGACACCGGGGAGCTGTTTTTT
TRBJ2-3	.	.	TRBV24-1	CATSDYAAGRTDTQYF	TGTGCCACCAGTGATTACGCAGCGGGCAGGACAGATACGCAGTATTTT
TRBJ2-1	.	.	TRBV18	CASSPATSFHEQFF	TGTGCCAGCTCACCCGCCACTAGTTTTCATGAGCAGTTCTTC
TRBJ2-7	few	TRBD2	TRBV9	CASSSKSGSSYEQYF	TGTGCCAGCAGCTCAAAAAGCGGGAGTTCCTACGAGCAGTACTTC
TRBJ2-7	few	TRBD2	TRBV5-1	CASSLASGYEQYF	TGCGCCAGCAGCTTGGCTAGCGGCTACGAGCAGTACTTC
TRBJ1-6	.	.	TRBV7-9	CASSVSGNNSPLHF	TGTGCCAGCAGCGTGAGCGGGAATAATTCACCCCTCCACTTT